This T cell receptor beta chain originates from a study of identical twins. This clonotype was detected ten times or more. Its antigen is undetermined. TCRdb itself ran the 5' RACE reads through MiXCR, one entry per CDR3 protein. This repertoire shows 1.5 million to 2 million distinct CDR3 sequences, about 30% found once; its top ten account for 0.25% to 0.3%. General study results and limits: The study found excess low generation probability among twin-shared out-of-frame alpha sequences.

The donor group consisted entirely of healthy Caucasians. The TCR was taken from a newborn girl in good health. The sequenced sample was cord blood.

The CDR3 here is CSAQTSGDIQYF. The CDR3, as DNA: TGCAGTGCCCAAACTAGCGGGGACATTCAGTACTTC. The chain recombines TRBV20-1 with TRBJ2-7; TRBD2 matches at 10 bases. The end of the DNA fits TRBJ2-4 better, so the J call may be wrong. The CDR3 spans 12 residues. Germline CDR1 is DFQATT and CDR2 is SNEGSKA (reference sequence).